The rows below give T cell receptor beta chains drawn from one sample of a study of Tregs in tolerant kidney transplant recipients. Assay used: immunoSEQ multiplex PCR; TCRdb lists only in-frame clones, some missing. The table records about 240,000 clones, about four fifths of them present only once. The sequenced sample was CD4+ T cells from blood. The receptors were gathered from a human donor in good health. CDR3s include the opening cysteine and the closing phenylalanine or tryptophan. Fields, in order: D gene, J gene, clone size, V gene, CDR3 DNA, CDR3 protein. D genes are given only for firm matches. Not every row has a clone size; where given, it reads once, few, many or a size class.

d_gene: NA
j_gene: TRBJ2-3
abundance: NA
v_gene: TRBV18
CDR3nt: TGTGCCAGCTCACCTACCACCACAGATACGCAGTATTTT
CDR3aa: CASSPTTTDTQYF

d_gene: TRBD1
j_gene: TRBJ1-1
abundance: few
v_gene: TRBV6-1
CDR3nt: TGTGCCAGCAGGAGGACAGGGCAGATGAGCACTGAAGCTTTCTTT
CDR3aa: CASRRTGQMSTEAFF

d_gene: NA
j_gene: TRBJ2-1
abundance: NA
v_gene: TRBV19
CDR3nt: TGTGCCAGTAGTATTAGTACTGCTAGCTCCTACAATGAGCAGTTCTTC
CDR3aa: CASSISTASSYNEQFF

d_gene: NA
j_gene: TRBJ2-7
abundance: NA
v_gene: TRBV10-1
CDR3nt: TGCGCCAGCAGTGGAGCCAACTCCTACGAGCAGTACTTC
CDR3aa: CASSGANSYEQYF

d_gene: NA
j_gene: TRBJ2-7
abundance: NA
v_gene: TRBV11-2
CDR3nt: TGTGCCAGCAGCTTATCGCGGACCCGGTACGAGCAGTACTTC
CDR3aa: CASSLSRTRYEQYF

d_gene: TRBD2
j_gene: TRBJ2-2
abundance: NA
v_gene: TRBV5-1
CDR3nt: TGCGCCAGCAGCTTAACCTGGTTGTTAGCGGGGGCCCGGGCGCACACCGGGGAGCTGTTTTTT
CDR3aa: CASSLTWLLAGARAHTGELFF

d_gene: NA
j_gene: TRBJ1-2
abundance: NA
v_gene: TRBV6-5
CDR3nt: TGTGCCAGCAGGCTCCTTTATGGCTACACCTTC
CDR3aa: CASRLLYGYTF

d_gene: NA
j_gene: TRBJ1-5
abundance: NA
v_gene: TRBV6-6
CDR3nt: TGTGCCAGCAGTTACGGGAATCAGCCCCAGCATTTT
CDR3aa: CASSYGNQPQHF

d_gene: NA
j_gene: TRBJ2-5
abundance: NA
v_gene: TRBV14
CDR3nt: TGTGCCAGCAGCCAACTAGGCGGTCTCGGCCAAGAGACCCAGTACTTC
CDR3aa: CASSQLGGLGQETQYF

d_gene: NA
j_gene: TRBJ1-6
abundance: NA
v_gene: TRBV7-2
CDR3nt: TGTGCCAGCAGCATGGACGGGGGTTGGAATTCACCCCTCCACTTT
CDR3aa: CASSMDGGWNSPLHF

d_gene: NA
j_gene: TRBJ1-1
abundance: NA
v_gene: TRBV5-6
CDR3nt: TGTGCCAGCAGCTTGGGCTTCGGGGAGTCTGAAGCTTTCTTT
CDR3aa: CASSLGFGESEAFF

d_gene: TRBD1
j_gene: TRBJ2-7
abundance: NA
v_gene: TRBV6-1
CDR3nt: TGTGCCAGCAGTGAAGGTGTAGTGGGGACAGGGATCACCTACGAGCAGTACTTC
CDR3aa: CASSEGVVGTGITYEQYF

d_gene: TRBD2
j_gene: TRBJ2-3
abundance: NA
v_gene: TRBV10-1
CDR3nt: TGCGCCAGCAGTGGGAGCGGGGGGGTGCAAGATACGCAGTATTTT
CDR3aa: CASSGSGGVQDTQYF

d_gene: NA
j_gene: TRBJ2-2
abundance: NA
v_gene: TRBV6-5
CDR3nt: TGTGCCAGCAGTTTAGCCGGGCCCACCGGGGAGCTGTTTTTT
CDR3aa: CASSLAGPTGELFF

d_gene: NA
j_gene: TRBJ1-4
abundance: few
v_gene: TRBV5-1
CDR3nt: TGCGCCAGCAGCTTGGTGGGTGCTCTCCGCGAAAAACTGTTTTTT
CDR3aa: CASSLVGALREKLFF

d_gene: TRBD1
j_gene: TRBJ2-2
abundance: NA
v_gene: TRBV29-1
CDR3nt: TGCAGCGTTGAGGGGCAGGGGGCCGGGGAGCTGTTTTTT
CDR3aa: CSVEGQGAGELFF

d_gene: NA
j_gene: TRBJ1-3
abundance: NA
v_gene: TRBV6-6
CDR3nt: TGTGCCAGCAGCACCCGGGCTGGAAACACCATATATTTT
CDR3aa: CASSTRAGNTIYF

d_gene: TRBD1
j_gene: TRBJ1-2
abundance: few
v_gene: TRBV6-5
CDR3nt: TGTGCCAGCAGTTACGACAGGGACTATGGCTACACCTTC
CDR3aa: CASSYDRDYGYTF

d_gene: NA
j_gene: TRBJ1-2
abundance: NA
v_gene: TRBV5-1
CDR3nt: TGCGCCAGCAGCGAGGTGGGCCGAAGAACAAATGGCTACACCTTC
CDR3aa: CASSEVGRRTNGYTF

d_gene: NA
j_gene: TRBJ1-2
abundance: NA
v_gene: TRBV7-2
CDR3nt: TGTGCCAGCAGCTTAAACTATAACTATGGCTACACCTTC
CDR3aa: CASSLNYNYGYTF

d_gene: TRBD1
j_gene: TRBJ2-5
abundance: NA
v_gene: TRBV5-1
CDR3nt: TGCGCCAGCAGCTTCACAGGGGCCCAAGAGACCCAGTACTTC
CDR3aa: CASSFTGAQETQYF

d_gene: TRBD1
j_gene: TRBJ1-4
abundance: NA
v_gene: TRBV4-1
CDR3nt: TGCGCCAGCAGGATGACAGGGGGTGGGACTAATGAAAAACTGTTTTTT
CDR3aa: CASRMTGGGTNEKLFF

d_gene: NA
j_gene: TRBJ2-7
abundance: NA
v_gene: TRBV4-2
CDR3nt: TGTGCCAGCAGCCATACAGGAATTACCTACGAGCAGTACTTC
CDR3aa: CASSHTGITYEQYF

d_gene: NA
j_gene: TRBJ2-1
abundance: NA
v_gene: TRBV5-6
CDR3nt: TGTGCCAGCAGCTTGCACTACAATGAGCAGTTCTTC
CDR3aa: CASSLHYNEQFF

d_gene: NA
j_gene: TRBJ1-1
abundance: NA
v_gene: TRBV7-2
CDR3nt: TGTGCCAGCAGCCGAGCGGGACAGAACACTGAAGCTTTCTTT
CDR3aa: CASSRAGQNTEAFF